Below, 5 T cell receptor beta chains from the same sample are listed, as sequenced in a study of blood T cells in healthy people across ages. The second PCR ran about 7 to 12 cycles with a sample-barcoded 5' primer and J-beta primers. One entry per CDR3 protein, called by TCRdb with MiXCR from the 5' RACE reads. The data hold 650,000 to 800,000 distinct CDR3 sequences, with about 50% observed a single time. Sequencing was done on a sample of blood. These receptors all stem from a woman aged 80 or over in good health.

A remark on this clonotype: Being one base from a much bigger clone, this may be a read error. V usage is TRBV7-2 and J usage is TRBJ2-3; D gene uncertain. Germline-derived CDR1 and CDR2 are SGHTA and FQGNSA. The CDR3 has 13 amino acids. The CDR3 region is CASSVNSAETQYF. In nucleotides, the CDR3 is TGTGCCAGCAGCGTAAACTCGGCAGAGACGCAGTATTTT.

The chain uses TRBV20-1 and TRBJ2-3; 8 positions match TRBD2. V gave up 5 bases and J gave up 6 bases; unmatched junction bases: 31. Germline values: CDR1 DFQATT, CDR2 SNEGSKA (reference sequence). The CDR3 consists of 21 residues. CDR3 amino acids: CSAGYQESSGPLRLVTDTQYF. For the CDR3, the DNA is TGCAGTGCTGGATATCAGGAGTCTAGCGGGCCGCTGAGATTGGTTACGGATACGCAGTATTTT.

V usage is TRBV7-2 and J usage is TRBJ2-7; a possible D gene is TRBD2 (6 bases). This CDR3 is 15 amino acids long. V shed 3 bases and J shed 0 bases, with 12 bases lying between them. Germline V gene sequence: CDR1 SGHTA, CDR2 FQGNSA. CDR3: CASSFPMGLSYEQYF. The CDR3 nucleotides are TGTGCCAGCAGCTTTCCGATGGGACTCTCCTACGAGCAGTACTTC.

About this clonotype: A much larger clone is a single base away; this may be a read error. This chain connects TRBV6-5 to TRBJ1-2; no firm D call. Trimming left V 2 bases short and J 6 bases short, with 19 bases between. The CDR3 runs 16 residues. Germline values: CDR1 MNHEY, CDR2 SVGAGI. The CDR3 protein is CASSYAVTLNINGYTF. Here the CDR3 DNA reads TGTGCCAGCAGTTACGCGGTGACGCTCAACATTAATGGCTACACCTTC.

This clonotype showed up just once. The gene calls are TRBV15 and TRBJ1-6; TRBD1 matches 7 bases. V was pared by 6 bases and J by 6 bases, with 2 bases of the junction left unmatched. Per the germline V gene, CDR1 is LNHNV and CDR2 is YYDKDF (reference sequence). This CDR3 region has 13 residues. The CDR3 sequence: CATSGDSNSPLHF. CDR3 nucleotide sequence: TGTGCCACCAGTGGGGACAGTAATTCACCCCTCCACTTT.